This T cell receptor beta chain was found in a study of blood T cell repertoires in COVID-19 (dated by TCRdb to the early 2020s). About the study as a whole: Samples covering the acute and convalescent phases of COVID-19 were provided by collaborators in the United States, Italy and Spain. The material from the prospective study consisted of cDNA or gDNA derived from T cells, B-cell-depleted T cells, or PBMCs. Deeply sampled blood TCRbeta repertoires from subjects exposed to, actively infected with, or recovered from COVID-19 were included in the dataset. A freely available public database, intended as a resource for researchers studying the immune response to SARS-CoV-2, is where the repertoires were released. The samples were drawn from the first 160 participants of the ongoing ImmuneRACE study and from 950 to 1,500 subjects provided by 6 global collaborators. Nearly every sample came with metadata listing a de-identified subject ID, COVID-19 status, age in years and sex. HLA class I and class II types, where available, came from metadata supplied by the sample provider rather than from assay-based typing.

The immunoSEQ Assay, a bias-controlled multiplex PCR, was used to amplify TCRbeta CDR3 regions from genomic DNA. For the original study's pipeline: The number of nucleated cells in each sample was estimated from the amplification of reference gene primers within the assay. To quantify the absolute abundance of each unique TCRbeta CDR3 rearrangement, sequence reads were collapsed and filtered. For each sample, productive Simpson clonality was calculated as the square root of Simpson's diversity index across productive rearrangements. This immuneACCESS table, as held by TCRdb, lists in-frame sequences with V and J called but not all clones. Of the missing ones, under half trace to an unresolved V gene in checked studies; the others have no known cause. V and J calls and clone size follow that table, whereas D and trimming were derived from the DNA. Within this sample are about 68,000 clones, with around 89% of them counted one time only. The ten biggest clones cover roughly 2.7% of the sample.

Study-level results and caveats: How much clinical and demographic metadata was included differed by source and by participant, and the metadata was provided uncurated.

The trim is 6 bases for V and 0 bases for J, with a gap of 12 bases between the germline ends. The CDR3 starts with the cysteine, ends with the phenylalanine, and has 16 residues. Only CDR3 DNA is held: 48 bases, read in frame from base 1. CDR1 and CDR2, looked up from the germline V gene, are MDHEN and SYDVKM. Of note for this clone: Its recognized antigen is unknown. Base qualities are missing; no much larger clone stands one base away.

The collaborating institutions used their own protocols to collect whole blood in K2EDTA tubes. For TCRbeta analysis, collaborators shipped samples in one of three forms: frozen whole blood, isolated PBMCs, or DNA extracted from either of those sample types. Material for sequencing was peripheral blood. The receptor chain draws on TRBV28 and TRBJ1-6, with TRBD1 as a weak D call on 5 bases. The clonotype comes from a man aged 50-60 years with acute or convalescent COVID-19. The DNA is TGTGCCAGCAGGTCAACGGGGGTCTCCTATAATTCACCCCTCCACTTT. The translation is CASRSTGVSYNSPLHF.